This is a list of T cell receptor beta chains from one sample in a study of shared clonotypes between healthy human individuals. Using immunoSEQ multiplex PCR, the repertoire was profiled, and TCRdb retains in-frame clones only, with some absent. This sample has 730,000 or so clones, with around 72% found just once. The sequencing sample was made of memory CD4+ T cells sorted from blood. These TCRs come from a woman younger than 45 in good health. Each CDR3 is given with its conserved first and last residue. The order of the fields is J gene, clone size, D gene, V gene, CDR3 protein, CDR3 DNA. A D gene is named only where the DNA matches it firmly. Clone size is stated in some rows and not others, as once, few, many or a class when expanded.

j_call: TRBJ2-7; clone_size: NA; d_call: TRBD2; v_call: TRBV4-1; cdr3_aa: CASSQPSSGIYEQYF; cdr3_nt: TGCGCCAGCAGCCAACCATCTAGCGGTATCTACGAGCAGTACTTC
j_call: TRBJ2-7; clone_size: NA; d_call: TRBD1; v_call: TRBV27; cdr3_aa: CASSKSRDRAYEQYF; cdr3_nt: TGTGCCAGCAGTAAATCACGGGACAGAGCCTACGAGCAGTACTTC
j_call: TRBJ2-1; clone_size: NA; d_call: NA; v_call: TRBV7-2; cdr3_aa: CASSPLVGGIGEQFF; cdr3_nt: TGTGCCAGCAGCCCGCTTGTTGGAGGCATAGGTGAGCAGTTCTTC
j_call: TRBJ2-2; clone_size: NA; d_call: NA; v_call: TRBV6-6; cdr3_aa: CASSNGGHWDTGELFF; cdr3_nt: TGTGCCAGCAGTAACGGGGGGCATTGGGACACCGGGGAGCTGTTTTTT
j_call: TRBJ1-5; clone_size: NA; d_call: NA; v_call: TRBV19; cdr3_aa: CASSILPSGNRNQPQHF; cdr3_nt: TGTGCCAGTAGTATTCTCCCCTCAGGGAATCGCAATCAGCCCCAGCATTTT
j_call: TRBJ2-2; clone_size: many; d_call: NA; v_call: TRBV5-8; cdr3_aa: CASRRFEGSNTGELFF; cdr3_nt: TGTGCCAGCAGGCGGTTCGAGGGGAGCAACACCGGGGAGCTGTTTTTT
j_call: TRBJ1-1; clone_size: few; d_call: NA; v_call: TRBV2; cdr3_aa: CASRRVRATEAFF; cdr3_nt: TGTGCCAGCAGGCGTGTTAGGGCCACTGAAGCTTTCTTT
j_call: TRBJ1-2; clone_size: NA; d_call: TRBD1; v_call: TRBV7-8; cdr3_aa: CASSLTTGSYGYTF; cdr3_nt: TGTGCCAGCAGCCTTACGACAGGGTCCTATGGCTACACCTTC
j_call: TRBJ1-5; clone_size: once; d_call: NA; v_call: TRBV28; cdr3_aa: CASSFGGRDQPQHF; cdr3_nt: TGTGCCAGCAGTTTCGGGGGGCGGGATCAGCCCCAGCATTTT
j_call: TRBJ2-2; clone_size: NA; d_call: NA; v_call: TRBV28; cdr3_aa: CASSSPGANTGELFF; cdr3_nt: TGTGCCAGCAGTTCTCCAGGGGCTAACACCGGGGAGCTGTTTTTT
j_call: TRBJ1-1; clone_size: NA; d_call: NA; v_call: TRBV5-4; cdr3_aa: CASSQAPGNTEAFF; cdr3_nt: TGTGCCAGCAGCCAAGCTCCGGGGAACACTGAAGCTTTCTTT
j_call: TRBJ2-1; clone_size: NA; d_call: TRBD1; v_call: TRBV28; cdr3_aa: CASSLYLDRANEQFF; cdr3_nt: TGTGCCAGCAGTTTATACCTGGACAGGGCCAATGAGCAGTTCTTC
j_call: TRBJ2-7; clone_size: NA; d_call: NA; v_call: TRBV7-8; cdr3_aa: CASSQTTASYEQYF; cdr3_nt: TGTGCCAGCAGCCAGACGACAGCCTCCTACGAGCAGTACTTC
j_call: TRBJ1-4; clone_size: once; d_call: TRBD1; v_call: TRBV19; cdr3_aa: CASRTGDINEKLFF; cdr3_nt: TGTGCCAGCCGGACAGGGGACATTAATGAAAAACTGTTTTTT
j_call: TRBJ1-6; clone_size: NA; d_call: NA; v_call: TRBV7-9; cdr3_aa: CASSPGLGGINSPLHF; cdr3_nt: TGTGCCAGCAGCCCAGGCCTTGGGGGTATCAATTCACCCCTCCACTTT
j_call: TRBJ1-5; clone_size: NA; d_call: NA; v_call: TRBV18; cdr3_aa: CASSPTKEQPQHF; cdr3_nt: TGTGCCAGCTCACCTACTAAGGAACAGCCCCAGCATTTT
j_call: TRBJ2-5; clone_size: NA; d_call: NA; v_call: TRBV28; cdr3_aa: CASSLIGVEGPGETQYF; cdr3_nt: TGTGCCAGCAGTTTAATTGGAGTGGAGGGGCCCGGGGAGACCCAGTACTTC
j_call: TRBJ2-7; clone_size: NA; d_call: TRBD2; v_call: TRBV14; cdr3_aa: CASSRLPGLAGYEQYF; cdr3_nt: TGTGCCAGCAGCCGCCTTCCGGGACTAGCGGGCTACGAGCAGTACTTC
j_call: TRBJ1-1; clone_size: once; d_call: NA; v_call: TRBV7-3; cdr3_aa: CASSLGGTPRREAFF; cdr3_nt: TGTGCCAGCAGCTTAGGAGGGACGCCTCGCCGGGAGGCTTTCTTT
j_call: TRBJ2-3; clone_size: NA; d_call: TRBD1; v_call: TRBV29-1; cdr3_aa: CSAALGQGSGDTQYF; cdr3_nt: TGCAGCGCAGCGTTAGGACAGGGGAGTGGAGATACGCAGTATTTT
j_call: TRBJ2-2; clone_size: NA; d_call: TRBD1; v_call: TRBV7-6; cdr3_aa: CASSLVQGANTGELFF; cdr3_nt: TGTGCCAGCAGCTTAGTTCAGGGGGCAAACACCGGGGAGCTGTTTTTT
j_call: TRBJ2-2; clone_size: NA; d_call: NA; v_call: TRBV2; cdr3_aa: CASRADYTGELFF; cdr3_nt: TGTGCCAGCAGGGCTGACTACACCGGGGAGCTGTTTTTT
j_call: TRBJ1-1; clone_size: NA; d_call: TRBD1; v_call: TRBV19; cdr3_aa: CASSRGQGTTEAFF; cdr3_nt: TGTGCCAGTAGTAGGGGACAGGGGACCACTGAAGCTTTCTTT
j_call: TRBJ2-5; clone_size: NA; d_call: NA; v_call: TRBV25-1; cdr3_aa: CASSDGGQWETQYF; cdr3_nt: TGTGCCAGCAGTGACGGGGGGCAGTGGGAGACCCAGTACTTC
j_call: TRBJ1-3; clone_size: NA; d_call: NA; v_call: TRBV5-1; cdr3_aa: CASSLVASYSGNTIYF; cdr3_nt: TGCGCCAGCAGCTTGGTTGCCAGCTACTCTGGAAACACCATATATTTT